A selection of T cell receptor beta chains follows, all from one sample in a study of CD8 T cells in Susac syndrome. MiXCR, applied by TCRdb to the immunoSEQ multiplex PCR reads, yields one record per CDR3 protein. The sample holds approximately 100,000 distinct CDR3 sequences; 96% are singletons and the top ten take 0.075% to 0.1%. Sequencing was performed on CD4+ T cells from PBMCs. Every receptor here comes from a human donor in good health. Both conserved end residues are part of each CDR3. The order of the fields is J gene, V gene, D gene, clone size, CDR3 length, CDR3 DNA, CDR3 protein. D genes are given only for firm matches. Clone size is given for some rows only: seen once, a few or many times, or a class if the clone is expanded.

TRBJ2-5 TRBV6-2/TRBV6-3 NA NA 16 TGTGCCAGCAGCCAGGGACGGGGGACCTCCCAAGAGACCCAGTACTTC CASSQGRGTSQETQYF
TRBJ1-6 TRBV20-1 NA NA 17 TGCAGTGCTAGAAATGAGGACCGTGGCTCCTATAATTCACCCCTCCACTTT CSARNEDRGSYNSPLHF
TRBJ2-3 TRBV15 NA NA 16 TGTGCCACCAGCAGAGGGATGGCAGGGGCCACAGATACGCAGTATTTT CATSRGMAGATDTQYF
TRBJ1-3 TRBV29-1 NA NA 14 TGCAGCGTTACACAGGGTACCTCCGGAAACACCATATATTTT CSVTQGTSGNTIYF
TRBJ2-7 TRBV20-1 TRBD2 NA 14 TGCAGTGCTCCTAGCGGGAGAGGCGCCTACGAGCAGTACTTC CSAPSGRGAYEQYF
TRBJ2-7 TRBV4-2 TRBD2 NA 18 TGTGCCAGCAGCCAAGATGCTAGCGGGGGGGCGAGTTTTAGCGAGCAGTACTTC CASSQDASGGASFSEQYF
TRBJ2-1 TRBV7-7 TRBD1 NA 15 TGTGCTAGCAGCGCCGGGACAGGGAGAAACAATGAGCAGTTCTTC CASSAGTGRNNEQFF
TRBJ1-3 TRBV19 NA NA 15 TGTGCCAGTAGTATCCCCGGGACATCTGGAAACACCATATATTTT CASSIPGTSGNTIYF
TRBJ1-5 TRBV18 NA NA 14 TGTGCCAGCTCACCAGGGATGAGCAATCAGCCCCAGCATTTT CASSPGMSNQPQHF
TRBJ1-5 TRBV6-5 TRBD1 NA 14 TGTGCCAGCAGGTCAGGGGGCTTCAATCAGCCCCAGCATTTT CASRSGGFNQPQHF
TRBJ1-2 TRBV28 NA NA 14 TGTGCCAGCAGTTCCCCGTCGGCTAACTATGGCTACACCTTC CASSSPSANYGYTF
TRBJ2-7 TRBV7-2 TRBD1 NA 16 TGTGCCAGCAGCTTAGGGTCGAGACAGGGCCCCTTGGAGCAGTACTTC CASSLGSRQGPLEQYF
TRBJ2-3 TRBV3-1 NA NA 15 TGTGCCAGCAACCAAGACGGAGCTCGAAAAGATACGCAGTATTTT CASNQDGARKDTQYF
TRBJ2-5 TRBV6-6 NA NA 14 TGTGCCAGCAGAGCAGACACCGCCCAAGAGACCCAGTACTTC CASRADTAQETQYF
TRBJ2-7 TRBV18 TRBD2 NA 15 TGTGCCAGCTCACCACGTGATAGCGGGACCTACGAGCAGTACTTC CASSPRDSGTYEQYF
TRBJ2-5 TRBV5-1 NA once 16 TGCGCCAGCAGCTTCTGGACTATACGGGGACCAGAGACCCAGTACTTC CASSFWTIRGPETQYF
TRBJ2-5 TRBV5-5 NA NA 13 TGTGCCAGCAGCTTGGCACCCCAAGAGACCCAGTACTTC CASSLAPQETQYF
TRBJ2-1 TRBV27 TRBD2 NA 16 TGTGCCAGCAGCCCCCAGACTAGCGGGGCCCTCAATGAGCAGTTCTTC CASSPQTSGALNEQFF
TRBJ2-4 TRBV5-6 NA NA 18 TGTGCCAGCAGCTTCTTACAACCGACCATAATAGCCAAAAACATTCAGTACTTC CASSFLQPTIIAKNIQYF
TRBJ2-7 TRBV25-1 NA NA 15 TGTGCCAGCAGTGAACCGGGGTCCGGCGGGAACGAGCAGTACTTC CASSEPGSGGNEQYF
TRBJ1-2 TRBV3-1 NA NA 13 TGTGCCAGCAGCCAAGGCCAGGGGCGCCTCTACACCTTC CASSQGQGRLYTF
TRBJ2-7 TRBV9 TRBD2 NA 15 TGTGCCAGCAGCCGTTCTCCGTTAGCGGGAGGGGAGCAGTACTTC CASSRSPLAGGEQYF
TRBJ2-5 TRBV7-2 NA NA 15 TGTGCCAGCAGCCTCAGTGGCCGCCTGAAAGAGACCCAGTACTTC CASSLSGRLKETQYF
TRBJ2-3 TRBV20-1 TRBD2 NA 15 TGCAGTGCTAGCCTAGCGGGGGCCCCCCATGATACGCAGTATTTT CSASLAGAPHDTQYF
TRBJ2-7 TRBV12-3/TRBV12-4 NA NA 15 TGTGCCAGCAGTTTGGAGGGCTTCGGATCCTACGAGCAGTACTTC CASSLEGFGSYEQYF
TRBJ2-5 TRBV29-1 TRBD2 NA 15 TGCAGCGTTGCTCCTAGCGGGAGCTGGGTAGAGACCCAGTACTTC CSVAPSGSWVETQYF
TRBJ1-2 TRBV4-1 NA NA 16 TGCGCCAGCAGCCAAGCTGGCGGAGGATCCAACTATGGCTACACCTTC CASSQAGGGSNYGYTF
TRBJ2-7 TRBV3-1 TRBD2 NA 18 TGTGCCAGCAGCCTAGAGGGACTAGCGGGAGGAGGGACTAACGAGCAGTACTTC CASSLEGLAGGGTNEQYF
TRBJ2-7 TRBV6-5 NA NA 12 TGTGCCAGCAGTTACTCGATGGGCGAGCAGTACTTC CASSYSMGEQYF
TRBJ1-2 TRBV29-1 NA NA 11 TGCAGCGTTGTAGAGGTTGTAGGCTACACCTTC CSVVEVVGYTF
TRBJ2-3 TRBV29-1 TRBD2 NA 14 TGCAGCGTAGGGACTAGCGGGAACACAGATACGCAGTATTTT CSVGTSGNTDTQYF
TRBJ1-2 TRBV29-1 TRBD1 NA 16 TGCAGCGTTGACTCGTCGGGTGGGACAGGGGGCTTTGGCTACACCTTC CSVDSSGGTGGFGYTF
TRBJ2-7 TRBV9 NA NA 15 TGTGCCAGCAGCAAACAGAGCACTTCGACCTACGAGCAGTACTTC CASSKQSTSTYEQYF
TRBJ1-1 TRBV5-6 NA NA 14 TGTGCCAGCAGCCATTGGGTCCGGAACACTGAAGCTTTCTTT CASSHWVRNTEAFF
TRBJ2-3 TRBV7-2 NA few 13 TGTGCCAGCAGCTTATCTAGCACAGATACGCAGTATTTT CASSLSSTDTQYF
TRBJ2-5 TRBV18 NA few 13 TGTGCCAGCTCACTGTCCAGCCAAGAGACCCAGTACTTC CASSLSSQETQYF
TRBJ2-2 TRBV15 TRBD2 NA 15 TGTGCCACCACCTTGGGGGCGGGAGGCTTCGGGGAGCTGTTTTTT CATTLGAGGFGELFF
TRBJ2-1 TRBV20-1 TRBD1 once 13 TGCAGTGCCCCGGGACAGGGTTTCGATGAGCAGTTCTTC CSAPGQGFDEQFF
TRBJ1-1 TRBV6-2/TRBV6-3 NA NA 14 TGTGCCAGCAGTTACCTCAGCATTGGGACTGAAGCTTTCTTT CASSYLSIGTEAFF
TRBJ1-2 TRBV27 NA NA 13 TGTGCCAGCAGTTTTCGAACTAACTATGGCTACACCTTC CASSFRTNYGYTF
TRBJ2-7 TRBV3-1 NA NA 11 TGTGCCTCTAGAGGCAGGGGCGAGCAGTACTTC CASRGRGEQYF
TRBJ2-7 TRBV20-1 TRBD2 NA 16 TGCAGTGCTAGAAAACAACTAGCGGGAGCATCCCACGAGCAGTACTTC CSARKQLAGASHEQYF
TRBJ2-7 TRBV20-1 NA NA 15 TGCAGTGCTAGAGATAGGCAGGGAAGGCCCTACGAGCAGTACTTC CSARDRQGRPYEQYF
TRBJ2-5 TRBV3-1 TRBD2 NA 15 TGTGCCAGCAGCCAAGTTCTAGCGGGGGAAGAGACCCAGTACTTC CASSQVLAGEETQYF
TRBJ1-2 TRBV14 TRBD1 NA 14 TGTGCCAGCAGCCTAGGACAGGGAGGAACTGGCTACACCTTC CASSLGQGGTGYTF
TRBJ2-2 TRBV27 NA NA 13 TGTGCCAGCCGGAGGGGGGGATCCGGGGAGCTGTTTTTT CASRRGGSGELFF
TRBJ2-2 TRBV18 TRBD1 NA 15 TGTGCCAGCTCAGTGGACAGGGGGAACACCGGGGAGCTGTTTTTT CASSVDRGNTGELFF
TRBJ2-7 TRBV25-1 NA NA 11 TGTGCCAGCAGTGATATATATGAGCAGTACTTC CASSDIYEQYF
TRBJ1-2 TRBV20-1 NA NA 15 TGCAGTGCTAGAGAGCTTAGGGCCTCTAACTATGGCTACACCTTC CSARELRASNYGYTF
TRBJ1-2 TRBV10-2 TRBD1 NA 15 TGCGCCAGCAGTGAGTTGGGGACAGGGACCTATGGCTACACCTTC CASSELGTGTYGYTF
TRBJ2-7 TRBV12-3/TRBV12-4 NA NA 15 TGTGCCAGCAGTCGCACCGGGCTCAGGCCGGGGGAGCAGTACTTC CASSRTGLRPGEQYF
TRBJ2-3 TRBV6-1 NA NA 15 TGTGCCAGCAGTGAACTGGGACGACGGCCCGATACGCAGTATTTT CASSELGRRPDTQYF